This T cell receptor (beta chain) was identified during a study of T cell responses to AZD1222 COVID-19 vaccine. Broader study findings: Donor demographics were predominantly white British with a female majority; clonal diversity may be underestimated.

V shed 8 bases, J shed 4 bases, and the junction held 11 bases outside the gene matches. The CDR3 contains 15 residues. CDR1 and CDR2 from the germline V gene are SGHTS and YDEGEE. Comments on this clone: Its matching antigen is unknown.

The assay was immunoSEQ multiplex PCR, and TCRdb's table has in-frame clones only and misses some. The sample includes around 150,000 clones, 88% seen only once; the top ten take more than 5.5%. The specimen was peripheral blood, collected on day 0 of AZD1222 vaccination. The TCR was taken from an adult in good health. The chain links TRBV5-8 to TRBJ1-5, with 8 bases fitting TRBD1. The CDR3 nucleotides read TGTGCCAGTAAGCCCTTCGGACAGGGTAATCAGCCCCAGCATTTT. It codes for CASKPFGQGNQPQHF.